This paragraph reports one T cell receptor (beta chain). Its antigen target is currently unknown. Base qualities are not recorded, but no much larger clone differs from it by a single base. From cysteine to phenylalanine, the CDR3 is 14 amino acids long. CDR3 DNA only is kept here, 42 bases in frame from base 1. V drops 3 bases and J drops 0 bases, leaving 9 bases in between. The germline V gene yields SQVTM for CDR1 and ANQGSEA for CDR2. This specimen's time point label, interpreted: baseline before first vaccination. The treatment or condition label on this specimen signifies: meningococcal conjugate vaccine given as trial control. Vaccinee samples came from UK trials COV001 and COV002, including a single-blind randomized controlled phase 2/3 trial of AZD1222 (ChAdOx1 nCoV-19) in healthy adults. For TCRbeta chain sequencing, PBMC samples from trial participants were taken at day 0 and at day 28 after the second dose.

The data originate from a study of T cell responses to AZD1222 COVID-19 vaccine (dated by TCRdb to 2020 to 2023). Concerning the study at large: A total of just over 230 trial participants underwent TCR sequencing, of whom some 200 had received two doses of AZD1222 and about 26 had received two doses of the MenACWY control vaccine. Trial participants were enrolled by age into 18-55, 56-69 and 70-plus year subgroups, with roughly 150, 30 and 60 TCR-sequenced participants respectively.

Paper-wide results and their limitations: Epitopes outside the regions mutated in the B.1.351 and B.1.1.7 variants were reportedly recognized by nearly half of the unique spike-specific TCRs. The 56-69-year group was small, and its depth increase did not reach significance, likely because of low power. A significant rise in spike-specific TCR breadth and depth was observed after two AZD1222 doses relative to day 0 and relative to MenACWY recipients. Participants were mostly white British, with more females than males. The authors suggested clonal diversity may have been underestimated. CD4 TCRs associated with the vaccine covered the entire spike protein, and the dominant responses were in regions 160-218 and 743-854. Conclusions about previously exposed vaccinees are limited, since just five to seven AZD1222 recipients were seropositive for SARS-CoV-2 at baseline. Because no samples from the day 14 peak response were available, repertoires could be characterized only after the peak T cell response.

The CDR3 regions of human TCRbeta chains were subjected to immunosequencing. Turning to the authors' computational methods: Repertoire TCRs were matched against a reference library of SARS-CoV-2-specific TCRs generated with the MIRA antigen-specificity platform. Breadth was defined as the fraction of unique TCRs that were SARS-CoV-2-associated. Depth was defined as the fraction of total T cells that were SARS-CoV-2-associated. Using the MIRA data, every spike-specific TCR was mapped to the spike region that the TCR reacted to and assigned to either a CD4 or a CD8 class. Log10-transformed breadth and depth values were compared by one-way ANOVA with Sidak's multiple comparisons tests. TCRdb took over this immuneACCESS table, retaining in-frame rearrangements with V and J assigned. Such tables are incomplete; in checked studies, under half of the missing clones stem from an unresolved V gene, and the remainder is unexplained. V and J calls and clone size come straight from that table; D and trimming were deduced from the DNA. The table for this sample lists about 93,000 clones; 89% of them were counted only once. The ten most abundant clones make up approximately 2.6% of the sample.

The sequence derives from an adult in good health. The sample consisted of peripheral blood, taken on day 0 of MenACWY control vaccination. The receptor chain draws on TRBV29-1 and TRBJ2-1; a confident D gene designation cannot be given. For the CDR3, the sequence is CSVDGRSSYNEQFF. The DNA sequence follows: TGCAGCGTTGACGGCAGAAGCTCCTACAATGAGCAGTTCTTC.